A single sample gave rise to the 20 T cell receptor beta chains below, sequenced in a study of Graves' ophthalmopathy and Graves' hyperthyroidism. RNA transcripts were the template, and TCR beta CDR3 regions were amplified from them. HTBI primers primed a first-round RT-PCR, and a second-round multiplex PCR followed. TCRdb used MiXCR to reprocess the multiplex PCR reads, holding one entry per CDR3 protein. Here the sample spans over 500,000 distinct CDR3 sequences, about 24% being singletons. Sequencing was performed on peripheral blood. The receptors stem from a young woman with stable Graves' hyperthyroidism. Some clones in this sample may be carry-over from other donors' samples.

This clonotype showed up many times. For the CDR3, the DNA is TGTGCCAGCAGTTTAGGGCAGGGGCCGACCTACGAGCAGTACTTC. Translated: CASSLGQGPTYEQYF. The chain employs TRBV28 and TRBJ2-7, with TRBD1 as a possible D gene (6 bases). Trimming stripped 2 bases from V and 2 bases from J, with 13 bases between. This CDR3 comprises 15 residues. Germline V gives CDR1 MDHEN, CDR2 SYDVKM.

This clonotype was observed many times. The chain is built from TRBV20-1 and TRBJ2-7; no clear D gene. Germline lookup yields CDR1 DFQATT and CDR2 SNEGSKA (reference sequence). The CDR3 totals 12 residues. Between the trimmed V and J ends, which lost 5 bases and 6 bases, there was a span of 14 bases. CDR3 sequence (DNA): TGCAGTGCTCCCGCCCTAGGTTCCGAGCAGTACTTC. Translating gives CSAPALGSEQYF.

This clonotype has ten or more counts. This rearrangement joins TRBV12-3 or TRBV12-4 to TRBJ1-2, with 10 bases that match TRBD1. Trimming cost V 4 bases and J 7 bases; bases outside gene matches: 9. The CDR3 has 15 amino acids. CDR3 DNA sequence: TGTGCCAGCAGTTCACGACAGGGGGCGAGGGGTGGCTACACCTTC. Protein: CASSSRQGARGGYTF.

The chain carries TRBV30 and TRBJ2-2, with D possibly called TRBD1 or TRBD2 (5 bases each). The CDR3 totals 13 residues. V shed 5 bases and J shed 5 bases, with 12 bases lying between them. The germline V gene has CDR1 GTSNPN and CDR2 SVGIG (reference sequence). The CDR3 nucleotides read TGTGCCTGGGGGACCTTGGGGACCGGGGAGCTGTTTTTT. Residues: CAWGTLGTGELFF.

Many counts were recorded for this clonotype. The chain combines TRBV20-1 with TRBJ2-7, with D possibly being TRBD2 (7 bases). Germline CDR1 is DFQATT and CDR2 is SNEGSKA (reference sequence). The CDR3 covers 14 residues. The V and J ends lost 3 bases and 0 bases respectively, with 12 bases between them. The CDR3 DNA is TGCAGTGCTAGCGGGGGGCTGAGCTCCTACGAGCAGTACTTC. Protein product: CSASGGLSSYEQYF.

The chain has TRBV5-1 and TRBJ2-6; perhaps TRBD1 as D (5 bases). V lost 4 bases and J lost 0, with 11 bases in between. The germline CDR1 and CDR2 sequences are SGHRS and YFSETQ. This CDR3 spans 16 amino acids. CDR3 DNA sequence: TGCGCCAGCAGCGCTGGGGCTCCCTCTGGGGCCAACGTCCTGACTTTC. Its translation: CASSAGAPSGANVLTF.

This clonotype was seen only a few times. CDR3 amino acids: CASSQILSSYNSPLHF. CDR3 in DNA: TGCGCCAGCAGCCAAATTTTAAGCTCCTATAATTCACCCCTCCACTTT. This chain joins TRBV4-1 and TRBJ1-6; D not certain. The V gene lost 2 bases and the J gene lost 0 bases, with 8 bases spanning the gap. Per the germline V gene, CDR1 is MGHRA and CDR2 is YSYEKL. The length of the CDR3 is 16 residues.

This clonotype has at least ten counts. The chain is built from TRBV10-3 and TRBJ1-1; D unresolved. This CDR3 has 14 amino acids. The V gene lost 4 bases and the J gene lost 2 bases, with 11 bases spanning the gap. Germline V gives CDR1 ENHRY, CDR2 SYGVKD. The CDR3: CAISGNYGNTEAFF. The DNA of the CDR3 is TGTGCCATCAGTGGCAATTATGGCAACACTGAAGCTTTCTTT.

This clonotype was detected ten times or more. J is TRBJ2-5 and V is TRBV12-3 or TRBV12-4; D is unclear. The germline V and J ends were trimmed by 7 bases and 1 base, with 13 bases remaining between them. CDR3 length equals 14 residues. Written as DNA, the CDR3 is TGTGCCAGCACTACCTTCACAGTCCAAGAGACCCAGTACTTC. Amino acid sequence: CASTTFTVQETQYF.

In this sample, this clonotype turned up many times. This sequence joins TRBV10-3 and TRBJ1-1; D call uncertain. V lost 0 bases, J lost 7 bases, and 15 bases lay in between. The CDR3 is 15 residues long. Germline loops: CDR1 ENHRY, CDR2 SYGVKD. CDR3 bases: TGTGCCATCAGTGAGTCGGGATTGGGTAGCATTGAAGCTTTCTTT. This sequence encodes CAISESGLGSIEAFF.

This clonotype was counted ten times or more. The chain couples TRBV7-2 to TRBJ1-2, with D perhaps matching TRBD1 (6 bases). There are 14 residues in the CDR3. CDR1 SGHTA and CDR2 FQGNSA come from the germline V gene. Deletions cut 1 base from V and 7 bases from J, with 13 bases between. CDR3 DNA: TGTGCCAGCAGCTTAGGGGGGGCAGGGGTTGGCTACACCTTC. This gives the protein CASSLGGAGVGYTF. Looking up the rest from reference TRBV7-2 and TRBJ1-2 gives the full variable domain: GAGVSQSPSNKVTEKGKDVELRCDPISGHTALYWYRQSLGQGLEFLIYFQGNSAPDKSGLPSDRFSAERTGGSVSTLTIQRTQQEDSAVYLCASSLGGAGVGYTFGSGTRLTVV.

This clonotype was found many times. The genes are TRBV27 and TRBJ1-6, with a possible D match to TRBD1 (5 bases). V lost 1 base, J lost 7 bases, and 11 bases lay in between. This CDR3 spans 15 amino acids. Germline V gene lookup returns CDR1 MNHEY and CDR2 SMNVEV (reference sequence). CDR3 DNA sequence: TGTGCCAGCAGTTTATGGTTGACAGAAAATTCACCCCTCCACTTT. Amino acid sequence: CASSLWLTENSPLHF.

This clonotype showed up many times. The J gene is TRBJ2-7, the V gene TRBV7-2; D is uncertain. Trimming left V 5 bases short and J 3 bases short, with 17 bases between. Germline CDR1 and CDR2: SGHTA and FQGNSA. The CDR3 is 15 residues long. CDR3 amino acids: CASSPTQRLDYEQYF. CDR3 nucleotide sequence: TGTGCCAGCAGCCCCACCCAGCGTCTTGACTACGAGCAGTACTTC.

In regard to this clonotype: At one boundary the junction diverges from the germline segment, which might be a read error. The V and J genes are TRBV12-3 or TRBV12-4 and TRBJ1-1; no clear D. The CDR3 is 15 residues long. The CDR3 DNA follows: TGTGCCATCAGTGTTGGAGGAGGGCCGAACACTGAAGCTTTCTTT. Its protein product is CAISVGGGPNTEAFF.

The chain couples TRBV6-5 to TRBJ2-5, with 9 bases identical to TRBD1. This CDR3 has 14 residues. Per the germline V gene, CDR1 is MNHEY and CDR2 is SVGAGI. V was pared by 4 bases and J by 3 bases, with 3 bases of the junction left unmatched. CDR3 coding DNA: TGTGCCAGCAGTTCTTGGGACAGGGAAGAGACCCAGTACTTC. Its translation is CASSSWDREETQYF.

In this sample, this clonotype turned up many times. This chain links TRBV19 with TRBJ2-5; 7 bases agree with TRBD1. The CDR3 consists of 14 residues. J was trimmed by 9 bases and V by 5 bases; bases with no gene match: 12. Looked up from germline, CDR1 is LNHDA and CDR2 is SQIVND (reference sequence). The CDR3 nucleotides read TGTGCCAGTAGTCCTGATCGACAGGGAACTTCCCAGTACTTC. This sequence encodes CASSPDRQGTSQYF.

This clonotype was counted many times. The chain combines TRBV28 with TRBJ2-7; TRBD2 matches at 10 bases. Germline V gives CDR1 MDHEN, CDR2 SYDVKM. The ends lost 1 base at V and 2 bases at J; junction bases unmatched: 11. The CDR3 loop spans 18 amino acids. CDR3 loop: CASSLFSPSGSNTYEQYF. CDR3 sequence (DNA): TGTGCCAGCAGTTTATTTTCCCCTAGCGGGAGCAATACCTACGAGCAGTACTTC.

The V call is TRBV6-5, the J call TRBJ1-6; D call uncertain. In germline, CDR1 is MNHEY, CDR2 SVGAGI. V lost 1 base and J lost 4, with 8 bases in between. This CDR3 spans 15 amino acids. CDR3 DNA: TGTGCCAGCAGTTACTATCGAGGGTATAATTCACCCCTCCACTTT. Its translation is CASSYYRGYNSPLHF.

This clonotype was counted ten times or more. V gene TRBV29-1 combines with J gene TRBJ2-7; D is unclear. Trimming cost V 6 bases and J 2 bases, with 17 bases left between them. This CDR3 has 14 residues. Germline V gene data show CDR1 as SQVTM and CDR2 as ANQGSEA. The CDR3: CSVPRSGRPYEQYF. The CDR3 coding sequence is TGCAGCGTGCCCAGATCGGGCCGTCCCTACGAGCAGTACTTC.

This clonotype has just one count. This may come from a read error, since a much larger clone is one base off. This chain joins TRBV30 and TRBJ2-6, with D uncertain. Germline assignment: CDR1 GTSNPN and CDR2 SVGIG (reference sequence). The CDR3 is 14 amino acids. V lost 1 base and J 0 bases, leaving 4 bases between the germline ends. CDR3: CAWSGGSGANVLTF. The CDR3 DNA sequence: TGTGCCTGGAGTGGCGGCTCTGGGGCCAACGTCCTGACTTTC.